The 29 T cell receptor beta chains below all came from one sample that was sequenced in a study of CD8+ T cells in alopecia areata (dated by TCRdb to 2017 to 2018). In the paper's terms, the treatment or condition label means: oral pan-JAK inhibitor, 5-10 mg twice daily. Library creation used the immunoSEQ multiplex PCR assay. To provide template for TCR sequencing, every sample had RNA extracted and reverse transcribed into cDNA. In TCRdb, the immuneACCESS table is reduced to in-frame sequences with V and J assigned. These tables do not hold every clone; where another copy was compared, an unresolved V gene accounts for under half, and the others remain unexplained. The sample table records around 86,000 clones; 70% to 80% of these occur just once. Approximately 15% of the sample is in the top ten clones. The sample here was CD8+ T cells sorted from blood, taken at week 44, from a patient treated with tofacitinib. The receptor set was obtained from a human donor with alopecia areata.

As to this clone: The sample holds other DNA sequences that translate to the same CDR3. This chain joins TRBV27 and TRBJ2-3; D gene unclear. Germline V gives CDR1 MNHEY, CDR2 SMNVEV (reference sequence). The V end was cut by 3 bases, the J end by 4 bases, with 8 bases between. The CDR3 spans 13 residues. This chain's CDR3 is CASSFSLADTQYF. The CDR3 nucleotides read TGTGCCAGCAGTTTCTCCTTAGCAGATACGCAGTATTTT.

This sequence joins TRBV4-3 and TRBJ2-1; D is undetermined. Germline V gene sequence: CDR1 LGHNA, CDR2 YSLEER. V was shortened by 0 bases and J by 0 bases, with 9 bases between the two germline ends. This CDR3 region has 16 residues. CDR3 nucleotide sequence: TGCGCCAGCAGCCAAGATCTGGTGAGCTCCTACAATGAGCAGTTCTTC. It is translated as CASSQDLVSSYNEQFF.

The V and J genes are TRBV15 and TRBJ1-1; D call uncertain. The V end was cut by 2 bases, the J end by 0 bases, with 19 bases between. From germline, CDR1 is LNHNV and CDR2 YYDKDF (reference sequence). The CDR3 covers 18 residues. The CDR3 nucleotides read TGTGCCACCAGCAGACCTTCACCTGCTAACTGGATGAACACTGAAGCTTTCTTT. This sequence encodes CATSRPSPANWMNTEAFF. Full variable domain (missing parts from reference TRBV15 and TRBJ1-1): DAMVIQNPRYQVTQFGKPVTLSCSQTLNHNVMYWYQQKSSQAPKLLFHYYDKDFNNEADTPDNFQSRRPNTSFCFLDIRSPGLGDTAMYLCATSRPSPANWMNTEAFFGQGTRLTVV.

A remark on this clone: At one boundary the junction diverges from the germline segment, which might be a read error. This chain joins TRBV11-3 and TRBJ2-7; 10 nucleotides match TRBD1. The germline V gene has CDR1 SGHNT and CDR2 YENEEA. The CDR3 totals 14 residues. The CDR3: CASSIGQGDYEQCF. CDR3 nucleotide sequence: TGTGCCAGCAGCATTGGACAGGGGGACTACGAGCAGTGCTTC.

The V call is TRBV19, the J call TRBJ2-1; 7 bases align to TRBD1. The CDR3 spans 13 residues. Germline lookup yields CDR1 LNHDA and CDR2 SQIVND (reference sequence). V dropped 4 bases and J dropped 6; count of bases not matched to a gene: 3. Here the CDR3 DNA reads TGTGCCAGTAGTACCCGACAGGGCAATGAGCAGTTCTTC. This sequence encodes CASSTRQGNEQFF.

This clone was seen only once. This chain connects TRBV30 to TRBJ2-1; 7 nucleotides agree with TRBD1. The V gene end was trimmed by 0 bases and the J gene end by 3 bases; junction bases not matched to a gene: 5. CDR1 is GTSNPN and CDR2 is SVGIG in the germline V gene (reference sequence). The CDR3 length is 15 residues. CDR3 protein: CAWSVGQVNYNEQFF. CDR3 DNA: TGTGCCTGGAGTGTCGGACAGGTAAACTACAATGAGCAGTTCTTC.

The chain carries TRBV19 and TRBJ2-7; a possible D gene is TRBD2 (5 bases). Trimming removed 3 bases from V and 1 base from J, with 16 bases in between. Per germline, CDR1 LNHDA and CDR2 SQIVND (reference sequence). This CDR3 has 16 residues. The CDR3 sequence: CASSMGDGITSYEQYF. The CDR3 DNA reads TGTGCCAGTAGTATGGGTGACGGGATAACTTCCTACGAGCAGTACTTC.

This clone was counted between two and nine times. The chain couples TRBV4-3 to TRBJ2-1, with 8 bases identical to TRBD2. Germline V CDR1 and CDR2: LGHNA, YSLEER. After removal of 0 bases from V and 4 bases from J, the junction contained 2 bases not matched to a gene. The CDR3 is 15 amino acids. CDR3 protein: CASSQDSGEYNEQFF. CDR3 bases: TGCGCCAGCAGCCAAGATAGCGGGGAGTACAATGAGCAGTTCTTC.

The V call is TRBV4-3, the J call TRBJ2-7; 7 nucleotides align to TRBD2. Losses at the gene ends were 4 bases for V and 2 bases for J; bases not matched to a gene: 8. The V gene's germline CDR1 is LGHNA and CDR2 YSLEER. This CDR3 spans 15 amino acids. The chain's CDR3 is CASSLSWGGAYEQYF. In nucleotides, the CDR3 is TGCGCCAGCAGCCTGTCTTGGGGGGGAGCCTACGAGCAGTACTTC.

The V call is TRBV4-1, the J call TRBJ2-7; TRBD1 agrees at 7 bases. The CDR3 covers 15 residues. Germline CDR1 reads MGHRA; CDR2 reads YSYEKL. Trimming took 1 base from V and 2 from J; bases not matched to a gene: 5. The CDR3 loop reads CASSQGTGSAYEQYF. The CDR3 DNA is TGCGCCAGCAGCCAAGGGACAGGATCTGCCTACGAGCAGTACTTC.

The V call is TRBV19, the J call TRBJ2-3; no reliable D call. Germline V lookup: CDR1 LNHDA, CDR2 SQIVND (reference sequence). The CDR3 length is 12 residues. Trimming removed 5 bases at V and 5 bases at J, with 8 bases between. CDR3 protein: CASSASGDTQYF. The CDR3 nucleotides read TGTGCCAGTAGTGCCTCAGGAGATACGCAGTATTTT. Full variable domain (outside the CDR3, taken from reference TRBV19 and TRBJ2-3): DGGITQSPKYLFRKEGQNVTLSCEQNLNHDAMYWYRQDPGQGLRLIYYSQIVNDFQKGDIAEGYSVSREKKESFPLTVTSAQKNPTAFYLCASSASGDTQYFGPGTRLTVL.

This sequence joins TRBV7-8 and TRBJ1-1; D might be TRBD1 (5 bases). Germline assignment: CDR1 SGHVS and CDR2 FQNEAQ. Trimming shortened V by 4 bases and J by 0 bases, and 21 bases separated the two germline ends. The CDR3 runs 18 residues. CDR3 bases: TGTGCCAGCAGCTCCCGCGATTGGGCAGGGCTCATGAACACTGAAGCTTTCTTT. Protein: CASSSRDWAGLMNTEAFF.

The chain combines TRBV7-2 with TRBJ1-5; the match to TRBD1 covers 10 bases. CDR3 size: 18 residues. The V gene end was trimmed by 7 bases and the J gene end by 2 bases; junction bases not matched to a gene: 14. Germline-derived CDR1 and CDR2 are SGHTA and FQGNSA. The CDR3 loop reads CASTDGTGVGLGNQPQHF. In DNA form, the CDR3 reads TGTGCCAGCACCGACGGGACAGGGGTAGGATTAGGCAATCAGCCCCAGCATTTT. Supplemented by reference TRBV7-2 and TRBJ1-5, the full variable domain reads GAGVSQSPSNKVTEKGKDVELRCDPISGHTALYWYRQSLGQGLEFLIYFQGNSAPDKSGLPSDRFSAERTGGSVSTLTIQRTQQEDSAVYLCASTDGTGVGLGNQPQHFGDGTRLSIL.

This clone has just one count. The chain joins TRBV9 to TRBJ2-1; D might be TRBD1 or TRBD2, each matching 5 bases. The CDR3 is 15 residues long. Trimming left V 0 bases short and J 2 bases short, with 9 bases between. From germline, CDR1 is SGDLS and CDR2 YYNGEE. CDR3 in DNA: TGTGCCAGCAGCGTAGAAGGGACCACCTACAATGAGCAGTTCTTC. This gives the protein CASSVEGTTYNEQFF.

The rearrangement uses TRBV12-5 and TRBJ1-1; D is perhaps TRBD1 (5 bases). From germline, CDR1 is LGHNT and CDR2 FRNRAP. CDR3 length: 12 amino acids. Deletions cut 1 base from V and 6 bases from J, with 6 bases between. CDR3 sequence reads: CASGLGGPEAFF. The CDR3 region has the DNA TGTGCTAGTGGTTTGGGGGGACCTGAAGCTTTCTTT.

This chain joins TRBV21-1 and TRBJ2-5; the table's D call, TRBD1, was not checked against the DNA. TRBV21-1 is shown as a pseudogene. This CDR3 has 17 residues. Here the CDR3 DNA reads TGTGCCAGCAGCAAAGAAGATGGGGGACAGGGCCCAGGGGGCCAGTACTTC. Amino acid sequence: CASSKEDGGQGPGGQYF.

The chain combines TRBV29-1 with TRBJ1-1; 8 bases map to TRBD1. V lost 4 bases, J lost 4 bases, and 8 bases stayed unmatched. Germline-derived CDR1 and CDR2 are SQVTM and ANQGSEA. The CDR3 covers 14 residues. Written as DNA, the CDR3 is TGCAGCGTTGTTCAGGGGGCCGGAATCACTGAAGCTTTCTTT. It is translated as CSVVQGAGITEAFF. The full variable domain, rest sourced from reference TRBV29-1 and TRBJ1-1, is SAVISQKPSRDICQRGTSLTIQCQVDSQVTMMFWYRQQPGQSLTLIATANQGSEATYESGFVIDKFPISRPNLTFSTLTVSNMSPEDSSIYLCSVVQGAGITEAFFGQGTRLTVV.

The chain has TRBV7-2 and TRBJ2-3, with 9 bases aligning to TRBD2. The CDR3 runs to 17 residues. Germline V CDR1 and CDR2: SGHTA, FQGNSA. Trimming at V came to 1 base and at J to 1 base, leaving 6 bases not matched to a gene. DNA of the CDR3: TGTGCCAGCAGCTTAGGGGGTAGCGGGAGCCGCACAGATACGCAGTATTTT. This gives the protein CASSLGGSGSRTDTQYF.

There are a few counts of this clone. The J gene is TRBJ1-5, the V gene TRBV23-1, with D possibly being TRBD1 (6 bases). TRBV23-1 is an ORF, and what it does is uncertain. V was shortened by 6 bases and J by 4 bases, with 22 bases between the two germline ends. The CDR3 runs to 17 residues. Here the CDR3 DNA reads TGCGCCAGCAGCCAGGACAGATCATCGGACAATAATCAGCCCCAGCATTTT. Translated, it gives CASSQDRSSDNNQPQHF.

V is TRBV2 and J is TRBJ1-2; D gene uncertain. This CDR3 contains 12 residues. V was trimmed by 7 bases and J by 2 bases, leaving 8 bases between them. Germline loops: CDR1 SNHLY, CDR2 FYNNEI. CDR3 amino acids: CASISGNYGYTF. The CDR3 bases are TGTGCCAGCATCTCCGGAAACTATGGCTACACCTTC.

This chain joins TRBV27 and TRBJ1-2, with 7 bases that match TRBD1. With 6 bases clipped from V and 2 bases from J, the junction kept 0 bases outside the gene matches. The length of the CDR3 is 12 residues. The germline V gene has CDR1 MNHEY and CDR2 SMNVEV (reference sequence). The CDR3 is CASRTGNYGYTF. The CDR3 DNA follows: TGTGCCAGCAGGACAGGGAACTATGGCTACACCTTC.

This clone was detected once. The chain recombines TRBV13 with TRBJ2-1; 7 nucleotides agree with TRBD2. Germline loops: CDR1 PRHDT, CDR2 FYEKMQ (reference sequence). This CDR3 contains 16 residues. The V segment lost 4 bases and the J segment 4 bases; nucleotides outside the gene matches: 10. For the CDR3, the DNA is TGTGCCAGCAGCTATACAAGCGGGGAGGGTTACAATGAGCAGTTCTTC. Translated: CASSYTSGEGYNEQFF. Filled out from reference TRBV13 and TRBJ2-1, the complete variable domain reads AAGVIQSPRHLIKEKRETATLKCYPIPRHDTVYWYQQGPGQDPQFLISFYEKMQSDKGSIPDRFSAQQFSDYHSELNMSSLELGDSALYFCASSYTSGEGYNEQFFGPGTRLTVL.

The J gene is TRBJ2-6, the V gene TRBV29-1; D is ambiguous. This CDR3 is 15 amino acids long. Germline V lookup: CDR1 SQVTM, CDR2 ANQGSEA. V dropped 4 bases and J dropped 2 bases, with 12 bases sitting between them. The CDR3 DNA follows: TGCAGCGTTGCCACTGATAGGGCTGGGGCCAACGTCCTGACTTTC. It is translated as CSVATDRAGANVLTF.

This clone has just one count. V and J are TRBV7-2 and TRBJ2-7; TRBD2 might be the D (5 bases). Germline lookup yields CDR1 SGHTA and CDR2 FQGNSA. The ends were cut back, 5 bases at V and 3 bases at J, with 11 bases in the middle. The CDR3 contains 13 residues. DNA for the CDR3: TGTGCCAGCAGCCCCGGCGGGCTCTACGAGCAGTACTTC. The encoded protein is CASSPGGLYEQYF. The full variable domain, in which reference TRBV7-2 and TRBJ2-7 provide the parts outside the CDR3, is GAGVSQSPSNKVTEKGKDVELRCDPISGHTALYWYRQSLGQGLEFLIYFQGNSAPDKSGLPSDRFSAERTGGSVSTLTIQRTQQEDSAVYLCASSPGGLYEQYFGPGTRLTVT.

The chain employs TRBV11-2 and TRBJ2-7; maybe TRBD1 (6 bases). Trimming took off 3 bases at V and 0 bases at J, with 21 bases between the two ends. The CDR3 covers 18 residues. The germline CDR1 and CDR2 sequences are SGHAT and FQNNGV. DNA of the CDR3: TGTGCCAGCAGCTTCGAATCCAGCAGGGGCCTTAGCTCCTACGAGCAGTACTTC. This gives the protein CASSFESSRGLSSYEQYF.

V and J are TRBV7-2 and TRBJ2-1; 7 nucleotides line up with TRBD2. Germline lookup yields CDR1 SGHTA and CDR2 FQGNSA. The trim removed 1 base at V and 10 bases at J, leaving 4 bases unmatched. This CDR3 has 13 residues. CDR3 bases: TGTGCCAGCAGCTTAGGGGGCGGGGGAGAGCAGTTCTTC. Translation gives CASSLGGGGEQFF.

This chain uses TRBV29-1 with TRBJ1-2, with a weak D call TRBD1 (5 bases). CDR3 length equals 13 residues. The germline V gene encodes CDR1 SQVTM and CDR2 ANQGSEA. Trimming removed 5 bases from V and 4 bases from J, with 14 bases in between. Here the CDR3 reads CSVPPDGTYGYTF. The DNA for the CDR3 is TGCAGCGTTCCACCGGACGGGACCTATGGCTACACCTTC.

The V call is TRBV25-1, the J call TRBJ1-1; 7 bases match TRBD1. Germline loops: CDR1 MGHDK, CDR2 SYGVNS. Germline trimming cut 2 bases from V and 3 bases from J; bases unmatched to any gene: 6. This CDR3 region has 15 residues. CDR3 DNA: TGTGCCAGCAGTGAAAGGTTCACAGGGGACACTGAAGCTTTCTTT. Encoded protein: CASSERFTGDTEAFF.

The rearrangement joins TRBV4-1 to TRBJ1-5; D perhaps matches TRBD1 (6 bases). V lost 0 bases, J lost 3 bases, and 12 bases lay in between. There are 16 residues in the CDR3. The germline CDR1 and CDR2 sequences are MGHRA and YSYEKL. The CDR3 nucleotides read TGCGCCAGCAGCCAAGAAGGGCCAGGGGACAATCAGCCCCAGCATTTT. It yields the protein CASSQEGPGDNQPQHF.